A selection of T cell receptor beta chains follows, all from one sample in a study of blood T cells in healthy people across ages. MiXCR was run by TCRdb on the 5' RACE reads, yielding one entry per CDR3 protein. The table records roughly 1.6 million distinct CDR3 sequences, roughly 32% of them present only once. The sequenced sample was blood. The receptors stem from a woman aged 25-40 years in good health. Each CDR3 is given with its conserved first and last residue. D genes are given only for firm matches. Not all rows give a size; the values are once, few, many and, for expanded clones, a class.

j_call,cdr3_length,v_call,clone_size,d_call,cdr3_aa,cdr3_nt
TRBJ2-5,16,TRBV18,-,-,CASSPPVTQVGETQYF,TGTGCCAGCTCACCACCGGTTACTCAAGTCGGGGAGACCCAGTACTTC
TRBJ2-7,18,TRBV4-2,few,TRBD2,CASSQLVLAGGGNNEQYF,TGTGCCAGCAGCCAGCTCGTTCTAGCGGGGGGCGGGAACAATGAGCAGTACTTC
TRBJ2-1,16,TRBV20-1,-,-,CSASRGDLGNYNEQFF,TGCAGTGCTTCTCGAGGGGACTTAGGAAACTACAATGAGCAGTTCTTC
TRBJ2-7,14,TRBV20-1,many,TRBD1,CSATTGGRSYEQYF,TGCAGTGCAACGACAGGGGGGCGTTCTTACGAGCAGTACTTC
TRBJ2-1,15,TRBV24-1,few,-,CATSDLPGENNEQFF,TGTGCCACCAGTGATTTACCGGGAGAGAACAATGAGCAGTTCTTC
TRBJ1-2,15,TRBV5-1,few,TRBD1,CASSSGGSANYGYTF,TGCGCCAGCAGCTCAGGGGGATCCGCTAACTATGGCTACACCTTC
TRBJ1-5,16,TRBV12-3/TRBV12-4,few,-,CASSLSGATSNQPQHF,TGTGCCAGCAGTTTAAGCGGAGCCACTAGCAATCAGCCCCAGCATTTT
TRBJ2-6,13,TRBV15,-,-,CATGPSGANVLTF,TGTGCCACGGGGCCCTCTGGGGCCAACGTCCTGACTTTC
TRBJ2-1,15,TRBV27,few,TRBD2,CASTGGTSGRNEQFF,TGTGCCAGCACCGGAGGGACTAGCGGGCGCAATGAGCAGTTCTTC
TRBJ1-2,12,TRBV6-1,few,-,CASSEAGDGYTF,TGTGCCAGCAGTGAAGCCGGGGACGGCTACACCTTC
TRBJ2-7,15,TRBV6-5,-,TRBD2,CASSYGRGRTYEQYF,TGTGCCAGCAGTTACGGGAGGGGACGAACCTACGAGCAGTACTTC
TRBJ1-1,12,TRBV3-1,-,TRBD1,CASSHKQGSAFF,TGTGCCAGCAGCCACAAACAGGGGTCGGCTTTCTTT
TRBJ2-7,12,TRBV7-9,few,-,CASSLAAGEQYF,TGTGCCAGCAGCTTAGCTGCCGGGGAGCAGTACTTC
TRBJ1-1,15,TRBV28,-,TRBD1,CASSFRGQGITEAFF,TGTGCCAGCAGTTTCAGGGGACAGGGGATCACTGAAGCTTTCTTT
TRBJ2-7,13,TRBV24-1,-,-,CATSGGGGYEQYF,TGTGCCACCAGTGGTGGAGGGGGCTACGAGCAGTACTTC
TRBJ2-5,15,TRBV4-1,-,-,CASSEGEGSQETQYF,TGCGCCAGCAGTGAGGGGGAGGGCAGCCAAGAGACCCAGTACTTC
TRBJ2-7,15,TRBV6-1,few,-,CASSPYQTDNYEQYF,TGTGCCAGCAGTCCTTACCAGACGGATAACTACGAGCAGTACTTC
TRBJ1-6,15,TRBV7-9,-,-,CASSLGGHLNSPLHF,TGTGCCAGCAGCTTAGGAGGCCACCTTAATTCACCCCTCCACTTT
TRBJ2-1,15,TRBV20-1,-,TRBD2,CSAKVSGVSYNEQFF,TGCAGTGCCAAGGTTAGCGGGGTCTCCTACAATGAGCAGTTCTTC
TRBJ1-4,14,TRBV28,-,-,CASSFQGRREKLFF,TGTGCCAGCAGTTTCCAGGGCCGGAGGGAAAAACTGTTTTTT
TRBJ2-5,15,TRBV24-1,-,-,CAASDTVGAQETQYF,TGTGCCGCCAGTGATACCGTGGGAGCCCAAGAGACCCAGTACTTC
TRBJ2-2,16,TRBV19,many,TRBD2,CASSLSSGTSVGELFF,TGTGCCAGTAGCCTTTCTAGCGGGACGTCGGTCGGGGAGCTGTTTTTT
TRBJ1-1,14,TRBV29-1,few,-,CSVGVSAYNTEAFF,TGCAGCGTTGGGGTTAGTGCCTACAACACTGAAGCTTTCTTT
TRBJ2-7,14,TRBV5-6,-,-,CAGSDLSGSYEQYF,TGTGCCGGCAGCGACCTTAGCGGATCCTACGAGCAGTACTTC
TRBJ2-1,16,TRBV15,few,-,CATSGWGRGLENEQFF,TGTGCCACCAGCGGGTGGGGCAGGGGTTTGGAAAATGAGCAGTTCTTC
TRBJ2-1,13,TRBV5-1,-,-,CASSLVDYSEQFF,TGCGCCAGCAGCTTGGTGGATTACAGCGAGCAGTTCTTC
TRBJ1-2,11,TRBV6-1,many,-,CASSEARRYTF,TGTGCCAGCAGTGAAGCGCGGCGCTACACCTTC
TRBJ1-2,13,TRBV30,-,-,CAWRGGINYGYTF,TGTGCCTGGAGAGGTGGAATTAACTATGGCTACACCTTC
TRBJ1-2,16,TRBV7-2,few,-,CASSLSEGRKGYGYTF,TGTGCCAGCAGCTTATCTGAGGGGAGGAAGGGCTATGGCTACACCTTC
TRBJ1-2,13,TRBV2,few,-,CASTTGDGYGYTF,TGTGCCAGCACGACCGGGGACGGCTATGGCTACACCTTC
TRBJ1-1,16,TRBV9,-,-,CASSYSGSTMNTEAFF,TGTGCCAGCAGCTATAGCGGCAGCACCATGAACACTGAAGCTTTCTTT
TRBJ2-5,15,TRBV4-1,-,-,CASSGRTSSQETQYF,TGCGCCAGCAGCGGACGGACTTCATCTCAAGAGACCCAGTACTTC
TRBJ2-3,17,TRBV12-3/TRBV12-4,few,TRBD2,CASSLRTRSGVRDTQYF,TGTGCCAGCAGTTTAAGGACTAGAAGCGGGGTAAGAGATACGCAGTATTTT
TRBJ2-5,14,TRBV20-1,many,TRBD2,CSARGLAGTETQYF,TGCAGTGCAAGGGGACTAGCGGGAACAGAGACCCAGTACTTC
TRBJ2-1,11,TRBV10-3,many,-,CAISEYNEQFF,TGTGCCATCAGTGAATATAATGAGCAGTTCTTC
TRBJ2-6,16,TRBV7-2,many,-,CASSLEPSLGVNVLTF,TGTGCCAGCAGCTTAGAGCCCTCTCTGGGGGTCAACGTCCTGACTTTC
TRBJ1-6,15,TRBV5-1,few,TRBD1,CASSPGQGGNSPLHF,TGCGCCAGCAGCCCCGGACAGGGGGGAAATTCACCCCTCCACTTT
TRBJ1-4,15,TRBV7-9,-,-,CASSSLTGTSEKLFF,TGTGCCAGCAGCTCCCTGACGGGCACCAGCGAAAAACTGTTTTTT
TRBJ1-6,15,TRBV20-1,few,TRBD1,CSAGAQGAVNSPLHF,TGCAGTGCTGGGGCACAGGGGGCAGTTAATTCACCCCTCCACTTT
TRBJ2-4,15,TRBV6-1,-,-,CARYEVAIAKNIQYF,TGTGCCAGATACGAAGTAGCCATAGCCAAAAACATTCAGTACTTC